The 4 T cell receptor beta chains presented below share a single source sample, sequenced in a study of T cell responses to AZD1222 COVID-19 vaccine. Clones were read by immunoSEQ multiplex PCR, and TCRdb kept only the in-frame ones, dropping some. The sample consists of 95,000 to 150,000 clones, roughly nine tenths of them appearing once. The source material was peripheral blood, sampled on day 0 of AZD1222 vaccination. The receptors were gathered from an adult in good health.

The genes are TRBV7-9 and TRBJ1-3; D gene unclear. The CDR3 is 15 residues long. The V end was cut by 11 bases, the J end by 2 bases, with 19 bases between. Germline loops: CDR1 SEHNR, CDR2 FQNEAQ (reference sequence). The DNA for the CDR3 is TGTGCCTGCGGAATATTCTCCAGCCCTGGAAACACCATATATTTT. Translation gives CACGIFSSPGNTIYF.

The chain links TRBV2 to TRBJ1-4; 9 bases map to TRBD1. Germline V gene sequence: CDR1 SNHLY, CDR2 FYNNEI. This CDR3 contains 15 residues. V dropped 4 bases and J dropped 5; count of bases not matched to a gene: 5. CDR3: CASSGQGVENEKLFF. The CDR3 nucleotides read TGTGCCAGCAGTGGACAGGGGGTGGAGAATGAAAAACTGTTTTTT. The full variable domain, rest sourced from reference TRBV2 and TRBJ1-4, is EPEVTQTPSHQVTQMGQEVILRCVPISNHLYFYWYRQILGQKVEFLVSFYNNEISEKSEIFDDQFSVERPDGSNFTLKIRSTKLEDSAMYFCASSGQGVENEKLFFGSGTQLSVL.

The chain is built from TRBV2 and TRBJ2-5; maybe TRBD2 (6 bases). V gave up 6 bases and J gave up 1 base, with 18 bases separating them. Germline-derived CDR1 and CDR2 are SNHLY and FYNNEI. This CDR3 has 16 amino acids. The CDR3 loop reads CASSQYSGSRQETQYF. CDR3 DNA: TGTGCCAGCAGCCAGTATAGCGGATCCCGCCAAGAGACCCAGTACTTC.

The gene calls are TRBV20-1 and TRBJ1-2; no clear D. This CDR3 comprises 17 residues. CDR1 is DFQATT and CDR2 is SNEGSKA in the germline V gene (reference sequence). With 3 bases removed from V and 0 bases from J, the gap between germline ends came to 20 bases. The CDR3 DNA follows: TGCAGTGCTAGTTCAAGGGCAGATCCCCAAGCTAACTATGGCTACACCTTC. Translation gives CSASSRADPQANYGYTF.